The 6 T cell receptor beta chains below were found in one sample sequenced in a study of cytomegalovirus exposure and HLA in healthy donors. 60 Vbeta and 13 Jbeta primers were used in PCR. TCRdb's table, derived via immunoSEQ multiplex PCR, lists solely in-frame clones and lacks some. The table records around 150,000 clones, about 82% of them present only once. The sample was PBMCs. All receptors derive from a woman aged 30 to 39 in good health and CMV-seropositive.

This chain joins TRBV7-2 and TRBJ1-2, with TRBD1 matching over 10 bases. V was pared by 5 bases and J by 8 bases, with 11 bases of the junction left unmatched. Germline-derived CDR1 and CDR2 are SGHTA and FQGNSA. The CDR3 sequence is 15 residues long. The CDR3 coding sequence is TGTGCCAGCAGCCGACCGGACAGGGGGACTATGGGCTACACCTTC. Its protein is CASSRPDRGTMGYTF.

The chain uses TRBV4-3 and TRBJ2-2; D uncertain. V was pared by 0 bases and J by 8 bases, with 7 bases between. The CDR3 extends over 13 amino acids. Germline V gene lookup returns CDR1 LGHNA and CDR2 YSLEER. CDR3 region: CASSQEWQGELFF. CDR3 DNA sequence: TGCGCCAGCAGCCAAGAATGGCAGGGGGAGCTGTTTTTT.

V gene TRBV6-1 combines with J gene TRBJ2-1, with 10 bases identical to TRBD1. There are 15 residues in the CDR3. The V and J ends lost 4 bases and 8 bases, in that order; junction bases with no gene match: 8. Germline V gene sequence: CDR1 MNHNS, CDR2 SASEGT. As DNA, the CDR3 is TGTGCCAGCAGTGCGGGACAGGGGTGGGTGGATGAGCAGTTCTTC. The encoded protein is CASSAGQGWVDEQFF.

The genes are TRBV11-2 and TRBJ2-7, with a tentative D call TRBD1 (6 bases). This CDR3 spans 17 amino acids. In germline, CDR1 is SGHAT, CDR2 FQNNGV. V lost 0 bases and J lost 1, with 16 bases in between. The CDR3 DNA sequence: TGTGCCAGCAGCTTAGACCACTCACAGGGAAGTTCCTACGAGCAGTACTTC. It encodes CASSLDHSQGSSYEQYF.

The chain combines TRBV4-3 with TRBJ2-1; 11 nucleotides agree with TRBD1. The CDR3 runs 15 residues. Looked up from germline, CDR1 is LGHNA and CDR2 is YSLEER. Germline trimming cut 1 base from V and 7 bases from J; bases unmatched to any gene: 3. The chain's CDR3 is CASSQGWDRGNEQFF. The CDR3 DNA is TGCGCCAGCAGCCAAGGTTGGGACAGGGGGAATGAGCAGTTCTTC.

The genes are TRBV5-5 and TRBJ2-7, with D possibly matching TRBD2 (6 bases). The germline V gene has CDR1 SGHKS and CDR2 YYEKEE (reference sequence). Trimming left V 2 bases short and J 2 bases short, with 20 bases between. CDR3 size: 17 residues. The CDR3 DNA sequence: TGTGCCAGCAGCTTACGATCAGCGGGTTTTAATCCCTACGAGCAGTACTTC. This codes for CASSLRSAGFNPYEQYF.